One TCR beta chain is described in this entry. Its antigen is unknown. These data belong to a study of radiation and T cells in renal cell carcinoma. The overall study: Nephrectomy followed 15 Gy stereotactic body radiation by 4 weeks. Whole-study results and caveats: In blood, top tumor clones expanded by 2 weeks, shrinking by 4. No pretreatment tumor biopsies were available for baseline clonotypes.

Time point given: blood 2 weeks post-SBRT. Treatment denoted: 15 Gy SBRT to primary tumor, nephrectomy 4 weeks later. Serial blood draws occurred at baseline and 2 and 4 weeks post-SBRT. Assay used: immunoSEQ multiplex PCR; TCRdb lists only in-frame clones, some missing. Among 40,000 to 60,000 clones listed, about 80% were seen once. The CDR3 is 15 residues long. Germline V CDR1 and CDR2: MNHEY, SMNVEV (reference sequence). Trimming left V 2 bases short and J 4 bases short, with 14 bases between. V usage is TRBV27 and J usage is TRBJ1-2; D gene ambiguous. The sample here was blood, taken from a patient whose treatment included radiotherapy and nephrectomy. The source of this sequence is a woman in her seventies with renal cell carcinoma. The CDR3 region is CASSLGPPALYGYTF. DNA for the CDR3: TGTGCCAGCAGTTTAGGCCCCCCGGCCCTCTATGGCTACACCTTC.